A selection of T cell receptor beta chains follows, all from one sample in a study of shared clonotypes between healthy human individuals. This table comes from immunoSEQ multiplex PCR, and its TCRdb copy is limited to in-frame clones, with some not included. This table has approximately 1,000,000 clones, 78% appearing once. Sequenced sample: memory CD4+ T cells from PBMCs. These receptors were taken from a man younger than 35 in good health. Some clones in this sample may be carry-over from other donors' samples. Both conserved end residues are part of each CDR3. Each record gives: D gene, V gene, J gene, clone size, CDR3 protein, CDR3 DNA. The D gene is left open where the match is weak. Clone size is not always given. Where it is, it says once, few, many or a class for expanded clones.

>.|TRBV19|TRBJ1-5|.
CASSSQGRNQPQHF
TGTGCCAGTAGTTCACAGGGTCGAAATCAGCCCCAGCATTTT
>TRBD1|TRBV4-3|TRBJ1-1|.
CASSPRADRDTEAFF
TGCGCCAGCAGCCCCCGTGCGGACAGGGACACTGAAGCTTTCTTT
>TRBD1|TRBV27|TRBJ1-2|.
CASSLLGQGMGGYTF
TGTGCCAGCAGCCTCTTGGGACAGGGTATGGGGGGCTACACCTTC
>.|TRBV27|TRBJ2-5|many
CASSWEETQYF
TGTGCCAGCAGTTGGGAGGAGACCCAGTACTTC
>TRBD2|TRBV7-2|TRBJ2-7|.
CASRRGLAGYEQYF
TGTGCCAGCAGGCGGGGACTAGCGGGTTACGAGCAGTACTTC
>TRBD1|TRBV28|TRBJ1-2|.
CAMQQGDGYTF
TGTGCCATGCAACAGGGGGATGGCTACACCTTC
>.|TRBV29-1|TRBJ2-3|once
CSVDTNTDTQYF
TGCAGCGTTGATACGAACACAGATACGCAGTATTTT
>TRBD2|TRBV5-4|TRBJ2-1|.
CASSQTTGLAGEEFF
TGTGCCAGCAGCCAAACAACGGGACTAGCGGGAGAGGAGTTCTTC
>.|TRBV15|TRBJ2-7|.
CATSRDNNRAYEQYF
TGTGCCACCAGCAGAGATAATAACAGGGCGTACGAGCAGTACTTC
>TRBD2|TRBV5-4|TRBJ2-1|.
CASSPDGVGRVNEQFF
TGTGCCAGCAGCCCGGACGGAGTCGGGAGGGTAAATGAGCAGTTCTTC
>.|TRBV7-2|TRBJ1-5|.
CASSYFMGNNQPQHF
TGTGCCAGCAGCTACTTTATGGGAAACAATCAGCCCCAGCATTTT
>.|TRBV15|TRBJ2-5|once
CATSRGSSQYF
TGTGCCACCAGCAGAGGGTCGTCGCAGTACTTC
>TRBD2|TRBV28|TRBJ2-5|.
CASKLAGGFETQYF
TGTGCCAGCAAACTAGCGGGAGGGTTCGAGACCCAGTACTTC
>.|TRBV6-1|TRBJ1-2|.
CASSVSGYGYTF
TGTGCCAGCAGTGTCAGTGGATATGGCTACACCTTC
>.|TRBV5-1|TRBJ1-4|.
CASSLAPPNEKLFF
TGCGCCAGCAGCTTGGCTCCCCCTAATGAAAAACTGTTTTTT
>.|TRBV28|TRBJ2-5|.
CASSRRLQETQYF
TGTGCCAGCAGTCGACGGCTACAAGAGACCCAGTACTTC
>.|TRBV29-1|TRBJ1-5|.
CSVTDGSNQPQHF
TGCAGCGTTACGGACGGGAGCAATCAGCCCCAGCATTTT
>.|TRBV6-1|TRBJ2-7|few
CAVGVGTPYEQYF
TGTGCCGTAGGGGTGGGGACTCCTTACGAGCAGTACTTC
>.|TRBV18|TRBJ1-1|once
CASSANTEAFF
TGTGCCAGCTCGGCGAACACTGAAGCTTTCTTT
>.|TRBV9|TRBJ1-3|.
CASSVTYGNTIYF
TGTGCCAGCAGCGTGACTTATGGAAACACCATATATTTT
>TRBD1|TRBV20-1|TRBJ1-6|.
CSAKDRQGLHF
TGCAGTGCTAAGGACAGGCAAGGACTCCACTTT
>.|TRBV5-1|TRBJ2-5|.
CASSTGQFQETQYF
TGCGCCAGCAGCACGGGACAATTCCAAGAGACCCAGTACTTC
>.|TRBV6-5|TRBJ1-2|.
CASSQSGFYGYTF
TGTGCCAGCAGCCAATCAGGGTTCTATGGCTACACCTTC
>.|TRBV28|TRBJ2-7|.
CASRSQGSFSYEQYF
TGTGCCAGCAGATCACAGGGCTCCTTCTCCTACGAGCAGTACTTC
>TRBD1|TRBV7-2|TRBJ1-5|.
CASRSFDRDPSQPQHF
TGTGCCAGCAGGTCCTTTGACAGGGACCCTTCCCAGCCCCAGCATTTT